These 15 T cell receptor beta chains were sequenced from one sample in a study of response to subunit inactivated influenza vaccine. TCRdb reanalysed the RT-PCR reads using MiXCR and keeps one entry per CDR3 protein. The table records 450,000 to 600,000 distinct CDR3 sequences, about 7.2% of them present only once. Source: PBMCs from blood, taken 23 to 25 months after vaccination. The receptor set was obtained from a man aged 50 to 75 who received an inactivated influenza vaccine.

This clonotype was picked up many times. The chain combines TRBV2 with TRBJ1-1; D perhaps matches TRBD1 (6 bases). The CDR3 extends over 14 amino acids. CDR1 and CDR2 (germline): SNHLY, FYNNEI. Trimming shortened V by 1 base and J by 6 bases, and 12 bases separated the two germline ends. The CDR3 sequence: CASSEVRGRSEAFF. The CDR3 DNA reads as TGTGCCAGCAGTGAAGTCAGGGGTAGATCTGAAGCTTTCTTT. Combining the CDR3 with reference TRBV2 and TRBJ1-1 gives the whole variable domain EPEVTQTPSHQVTQMGQEVILRCVPISNHLYFYWYRQILGQKVEFLVSFYNNEISEKSEIFDDQFSVERPDGSNFTLKIRSTKLEDSAMYFCASSEVRGRSEAFFGQGTRLTVV.

This clonotype came up many times. This chain uses TRBV21-1 with TRBJ2-2; the DNA was not compared with TRBD2, the D call given in the table. TRBV21-1 is tagged as a pseudogene. CDR3 length: 12 amino acids. CDR3 in amino acids: CASRTSTGELFF. The CDR3 DNA sequence: TGTGCCAGCAGGACTAGTACCGGGGAGCTGTTTTTT.

This clonotype was detected a few times. J is TRBJ2-7 and V is TRBV7-6, with D possibly TRBD2 on 6 matching bases. The CDR3 has 14 residues. Germline CDR1 SGHVS, CDR2 FNYEAQ. V lost 5 bases and J 6 bases, leaving 17 bases between the germline ends. The CDR3 region is CASSLGTGTGEQYF. In DNA form, the CDR3 reads TGTGCCAGCAGCCTCGGGACGGGGACTGGCGAGCAGTACTTC.

This clonotype turned up a few times. The V and J genes are TRBV7-9 and TRBJ2-1; D is unclear. V lost 5 bases and J lost 2, with 16 bases in between. Per the germline V gene, CDR1 is SEHNR and CDR2 is FQNEAQ (reference sequence). The CDR3 consists of 16 residues. The CDR3 spells CASSTTKGRTYNEQFF. The CDR3 nucleotides are TGTGCCAGCAGCACAACCAAGGGCAGGACCTACAATGAGCAGTTCTTC.

This clonotype occurred many times. The chain combines TRBV9 with TRBJ2-7, with TRBD2 matching 11 bases. Germline V lookup: CDR1 SGDLS, CDR2 YYNGEE. The CDR3 spans 18 residues. With 3 bases clipped from V and 4 bases from J, the junction kept 15 bases outside the gene matches. CDR3 sequence reads: CASSEGLADRGGRYEQYF. The CDR3 nucleotides are TGTGCCAGCAGCGAGGGACTAGCGGATAGAGGTGGGCGTTACGAGCAGTACTTC.

This clonotype was observed a few times. CDR3 region: CATSDRLGAGANVLTF. The CDR3 DNA is TGTGCCACCAGTGATCGGCTGGGGGCTGGGGCCAACGTCCTGACTTTC. The chain joins TRBV24-1 to TRBJ2-6; D is perhaps TRBD1 or TRBD2 (5 bases each). CDR1 KGHDR and CDR2 SFDVKD come from the germline V gene. Trimming left V 3 bases short and J 2 bases short, with 10 bases between. The CDR3 length is 16 residues.

This clonotype was detected a few times. The chain employs TRBV27 and TRBJ1-1; D uncertain. Germline V lookup: CDR1 MNHEY, CDR2 SMNVEV (reference sequence). The CDR3 consists of 15 residues. V dropped 6 bases and J dropped 1 base, with 15 bases sitting between them. The CDR3 region is CASSPSGIRNTEAFF. CDR3 nucleotides: TGTGCCAGCAGCCCCTCCGGGATTAGGAACACTGAAGCTTTCTTT.

The V gene is TRBV20-1, the J gene TRBJ1-2; D is unclear. Germline values: CDR1 DFQATT, CDR2 SNEGSKA (reference sequence). V was trimmed by 0 bases and J by 0 bases, leaving 8 bases between them. This CDR3 comprises 14 residues. In DNA, the CDR3 is TGCAGTGCTAGAGATAGCCTTTCTAACTATGGCTACACCTTC. Protein product: CSARDSLSNYGYTF.

The rearrangement links TRBV9 to TRBJ1-1; the D gene is possibly TRBD1 (5 bases). V gave up 4 bases and J gave up 6 bases, with 19 bases separating them. The CDR3 totals 15 residues. CDR1 is SGDLS, CDR2 YYNGEE, per germline. CDR3 in DNA: TGTGCCAGCAGCAAACCTCCAGGGAGTCAGTCTGAAGCTTTCTTT. Amino acids: CASSKPPGSQSEAFF.

The rearrangement links TRBV5-1 to TRBJ2-7; no clear D gene. The CDR3 is 15 residues long. V lost 0 bases and J lost 4, with 14 bases in between. Germline CDR1 and CDR2: SGHRS and YFSETQ. CDR3 coding DNA: TGCGCCAGCAGCTTGGATCTGGGCAGCCAATACGAGCAGTACTTC. This translates into CASSLDLGSQYEQYF.

V gene TRBV14 combines with J gene TRBJ2-7; TRBD1 matches at 10 bases. The germline V gene encodes CDR1 SGHDN and CDR2 FVKESK. CDR3 length: 15 amino acids. J was trimmed by 4 bases and V by 5 bases; bases with no gene match: 8. The CDR3 is CASSVGTGVTYEQYF. In DNA, the CDR3 is TGTGCCAGCAGCGTCGGGACAGGGGTAACTTACGAGCAGTACTTC.

J is TRBJ2-6 and V is TRBV7-9, with TRBD2 identical over 7 bases. The CDR3 covers 16 residues. Trimming took 6 bases from V and 7 from J; bases not matched to a gene: 12. Germline loops: CDR1 SEHNR, CDR2 FQNEAQ (reference sequence). CDR3 DNA sequence: TGTGCCAGCAGGGGAGGGCGGGACTATCTTGCCAACGTCCTGACTTTC. This encodes CASRGGRDYLANVLTF.

This clonotype was detected many times. V is TRBV7-9 and J is TRBJ2-1, with TRBD1 matching over 10 bases. V trimming: 5 bases; J trimming: 5 bases; junction bases outside the gene matches: 12. The CDR3 sequence is 17 residues long. Germline CDR1 reads SEHNR; CDR2 reads FQNEAQ (reference sequence). The CDR3 is CASSPRDRGRRNNEQFF. DNA of the CDR3: TGTGCCAGCAGCCCTAGGGACAGGGGTCGCAGGAACAATGAGCAGTTCTTC.

The V and J genes are TRBV27 and TRBJ2-6; tentatively, D is TRBD2 (5 bases). V was clipped by 3 bases and J by 0 bases, with 9 bases between them. CDR3 length equals 16 residues. From germline, CDR1 is MNHEY and CDR2 SMNVEV (reference sequence). The CDR3: CASSFRAGSGANVLTF. Here the CDR3 DNA reads TGTGCCAGCAGTTTTCGGGCGGGCTCTGGGGCCAACGTCCTGACTTTC.

This chain joins TRBV11-3 and TRBJ2-3; D not certain. Germline loops: CDR1 SGHNT, CDR2 YENEEA. V was pared by 5 bases and J by 6 bases, with 12 bases between. This CDR3 comprises 13 residues. CDR3 nucleotides: TGTGCCAGCAGCAAACATAACCGGGATACGCAGTATTTT. As protein: CASSKHNRDTQYF. Variable domain in full (rest from reference TRBV11-3 and TRBJ2-3): EAGVVQSPRYKIIEKKQPVAFWCNPISGHNTLYWYLQNLGQGPELLIRYENEEAVDDSQLPKDRFSAERLKGVDSTLKIQPAELGDSAVYLCASSKHNRDTQYFGPGTRLTVL.